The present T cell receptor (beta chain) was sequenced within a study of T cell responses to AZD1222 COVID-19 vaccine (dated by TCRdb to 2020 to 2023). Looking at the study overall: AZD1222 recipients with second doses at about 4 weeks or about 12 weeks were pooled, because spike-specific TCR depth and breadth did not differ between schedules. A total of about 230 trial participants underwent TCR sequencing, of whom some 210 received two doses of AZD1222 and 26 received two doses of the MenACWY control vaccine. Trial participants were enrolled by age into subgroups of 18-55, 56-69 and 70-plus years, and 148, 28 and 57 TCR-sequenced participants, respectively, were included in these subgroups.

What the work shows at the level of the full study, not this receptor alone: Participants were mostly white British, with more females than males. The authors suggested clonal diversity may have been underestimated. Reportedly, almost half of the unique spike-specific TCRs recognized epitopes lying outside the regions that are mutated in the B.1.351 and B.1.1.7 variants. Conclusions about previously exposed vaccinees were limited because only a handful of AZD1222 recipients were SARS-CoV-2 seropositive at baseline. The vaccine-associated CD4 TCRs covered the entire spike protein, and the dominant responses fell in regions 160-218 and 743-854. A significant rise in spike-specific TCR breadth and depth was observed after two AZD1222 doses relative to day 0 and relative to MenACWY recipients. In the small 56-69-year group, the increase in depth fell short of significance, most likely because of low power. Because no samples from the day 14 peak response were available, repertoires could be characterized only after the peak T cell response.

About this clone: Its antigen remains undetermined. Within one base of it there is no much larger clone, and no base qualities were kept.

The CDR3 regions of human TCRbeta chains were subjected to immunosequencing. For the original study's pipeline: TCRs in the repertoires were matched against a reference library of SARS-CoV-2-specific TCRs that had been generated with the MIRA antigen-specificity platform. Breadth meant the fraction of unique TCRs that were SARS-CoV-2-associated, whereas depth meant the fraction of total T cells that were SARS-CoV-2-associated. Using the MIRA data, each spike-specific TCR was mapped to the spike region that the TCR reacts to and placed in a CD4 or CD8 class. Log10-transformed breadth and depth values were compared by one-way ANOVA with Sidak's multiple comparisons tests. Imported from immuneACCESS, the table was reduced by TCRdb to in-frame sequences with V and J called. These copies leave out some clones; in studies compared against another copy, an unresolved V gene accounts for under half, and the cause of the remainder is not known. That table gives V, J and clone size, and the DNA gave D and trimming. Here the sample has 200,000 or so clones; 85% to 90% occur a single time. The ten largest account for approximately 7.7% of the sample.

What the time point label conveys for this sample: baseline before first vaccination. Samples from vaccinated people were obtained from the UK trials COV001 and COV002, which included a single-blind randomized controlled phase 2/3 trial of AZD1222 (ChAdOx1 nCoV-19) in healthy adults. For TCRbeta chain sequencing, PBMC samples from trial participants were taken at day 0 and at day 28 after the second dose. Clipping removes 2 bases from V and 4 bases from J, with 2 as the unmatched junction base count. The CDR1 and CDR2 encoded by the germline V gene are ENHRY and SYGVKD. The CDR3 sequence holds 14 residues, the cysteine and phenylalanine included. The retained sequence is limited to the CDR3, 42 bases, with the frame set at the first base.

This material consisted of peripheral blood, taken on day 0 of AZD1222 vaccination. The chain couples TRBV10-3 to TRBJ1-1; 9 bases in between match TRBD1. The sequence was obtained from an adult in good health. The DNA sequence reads TGTGCCATCAGTGAGGACAGGGGGGGCACTGAAGCTTTCTTT. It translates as CAISEDRGGTEAFF.